Below are 20 T cell receptor beta chains sequenced from a single sample in a study of shared clonotypes between healthy human individuals. The method was immunoSEQ multiplex PCR; TCRdb's version includes in-frame clones alone and lacks a portion of them. The sample includes around 700,000 clones, about 91% of them seen just once. Positive CCR7 selection of CD45RO-negative cells yielded the naive CD8 cells, and terminally differentiated effector memory CD45RA+ cells were excluded. Sequenced: naive CD8+ T cells sorted from blood. The receptor set was obtained from a man between 25 and 39 years old in good health.

This sequence joins TRBV9 and TRBJ2-2; D is unclear. CDR3 length: 15 residues. Looked up from germline, CDR1 is SGDLS and CDR2 is YYNGEE. V was trimmed by 2 bases and J by 4 bases, leaving 12 bases between them. CDR3 loop: CASSVNRQITGELFF. Here the CDR3 DNA reads TGTGCCAGCAGCGTTAACCGGCAGATCACCGGGGAGCTGTTTTTT.

J is TRBJ2-7 and V is TRBV7-9; 10 positions agree with TRBD2. The CDR3 has 15 amino acids. V was pared by 5 bases and J by 2 bases, with 6 bases of the junction left unmatched. The V gene's germline CDR1 is SEHNR and CDR2 FQNEAQ (reference sequence). The CDR3 bases are TGTGCCAGCAGCCCCCGGACTAGCGGCGCCTACGAGCAGTACTTC. Residues: CASSPRTSGAYEQYF.

The V call is TRBV2, the J call TRBJ2-2; 8 bases map to TRBD2. The CDR3 consists of 19 residues. Trimming took 0 bases from V and 7 from J; bases not matched to a gene: 16. The germline gives CDR1 SNHLY, CDR2 FYNNEI. The CDR3 sequence is CASSEALPGGAGVIGELFF. The CDR3 nucleotides are TGTGCCAGCAGTGAAGCGCTCCCCGGGGGGGCGGGAGTGATCGGGGAGCTGTTTTTT.

This clone was seen once. This sequence joins TRBV6-1 and TRBJ2-2; D uncertain. Trimming stripped 4 bases from V and 8 bases from J, with 11 bases between. The CDR3 is 13 residues long. Germline CDR1 and CDR2: MNHNS and SASEGT. CDR3 region: CASSGLVGGELFF. Written as DNA, the CDR3 is TGTGCCAGCAGTGGATTGGTCGGAGGGGAGCTGTTTTTT.

The chain is built from TRBV5-6 and TRBJ2-7; TRBD2 agrees at 7 bases. Unmatched junction bases numbered 2, after V lost 0 bases and J lost 2 bases. The CDR3 has 14 amino acids. The germline CDR1 and CDR2 sequences are SGHDT and YYEEEE. This chain's CDR3 is CASSLALAAYEQYF. As DNA, the CDR3 is TGTGCCAGCAGCTTGGCTCTAGCGGCCTACGAGCAGTACTTC. The complete variable domain, with remaining parts taken from reference TRBV5-6 and TRBJ2-7, reads DAGVTQSPTHLIKTRGQQVTLRCSPKSGHDTVSWYQQALGQGPQFIFQYYEEEERQRGNFPDRFSGHQFPNYSSELNVNALLLGDSALYLCASSLALAAYEQYFGPGTRLTVT.

The J gene is TRBJ2-7, the V gene TRBV2, with a tentative D call TRBD2 (5 bases). This CDR3 has 14 residues. Trimming removed 0 bases at V and 4 bases at J, with 10 bases between. In germline, CDR1 is SNHLY, CDR2 FYNNEI. The CDR3 loop is CASSEAPSWYEQYF. Written as DNA, the CDR3 is TGTGCCAGCAGTGAAGCGCCTAGCTGGTACGAGCAGTACTTC.

The chain couples TRBV5-1 to TRBJ2-4; TRBD1 matches 11 bases. From germline, CDR1 is SGHRS and CDR2 YFSETQ. The CDR3 loop spans 20 amino acids. Losses at the gene ends were 3 bases for V and 0 bases for J; bases not matched to a gene: 14. CDR3 sequence: CASSSGGGQGAAVAKNIQYF. CDR3 bases: TGCGCCAGCAGCTCGGGAGGCGGACAGGGGGCTGCTGTAGCCAAAAACATTCAGTACTTC. The whole variable domain, remainder taken from reference TRBV5-1 and TRBJ2-4, is KAGVTQTPRYLIKTRGQQVTLSCSPISGHRSVSWYQQTPGQGLQFLFEYFSETQRNKGNFPGRFSGRQFSNSRSEMNVSTLELGDSALYLCASSSGGGQGAAVAKNIQYFGAGTRLSVL.

As to this clone: Other DNA sequences within the sample encode an identical CDR3. The rearrangement uses TRBV27 and TRBJ2-2, with D perhaps matching TRBD1 (6 bases). The V gene lost 5 bases and the J gene lost 3 bases, with 7 bases spanning the gap. The germline gives CDR1 MNHEY, CDR2 SMNVEV (reference sequence). The CDR3 totals 13 residues. In nucleotides, the CDR3 is TGTGCCAGCAGTCAGGGGTACACCGGGGAGCTGTTTTTT. It yields the protein CASSQGYTGELFF.

This chain joins TRBV6-4 and TRBJ2-3; D is unresolved. Germline CDR1 and CDR2: MRHNA and SNTAGT. The CDR3 consists of 14 residues. Trimming took 3 bases from V and 0 from J, leaving 7 bases between them. CDR3 nucleotide sequence: TGTGCCAGCAGTGAAAGCTCTAGCACAGATACGCAGTATTTT. Encoded protein: CASSESSSTDTQYF.

This chain links TRBV6-1 with TRBJ1-1, with D possibly being TRBD1 (6 bases). V shed 0 bases and J shed 5 bases, with 10 bases lying between them. Per germline, CDR1 MNHNS and CDR2 SASEGT. The CDR3 spans 14 residues. CDR3 sequence (DNA): TGTGCCAGCAGTGAAGCGACACAGGGTACTGAAGCTTTCTTT. It is translated as CASSEATQGTEAFF.

The chain links TRBV27 to TRBJ2-7; perhaps TRBD2 as D (5 bases). Germline CDR1 reads MNHEY; CDR2 reads SMNVEV (reference sequence). V dropped 6 bases and J dropped 3 bases, with 21 bases sitting between them. The CDR3 loop spans 16 amino acids. CDR3 nucleotides: TGTGCCAGCAGCCCCGAGCTGAGGGTCCAATACTACGAGCAGTACTTC. Amino acid sequence: CASSPELRVQYYEQYF.

Worth noting for this clone: The same CDR3 is also encoded by other DNA sequences in this sample. The chain has TRBV7-2 and TRBJ2-1; the D gene is possibly TRBD2 (5 bases). Trimming shortened V by 0 bases and J by 0 bases, and 6 bases separated the two germline ends. The CDR3 runs 15 residues. Germline CDR1 reads SGHTA; CDR2 reads FQGNSA. CDR3 region: CASSLAGASYNEQFF. CDR3 coding DNA: TGTGCCAGCAGCTTAGCGGGAGCCTCCTACAATGAGCAGTTCTTC.

The chain is built from TRBV7-9 and TRBJ2-1; D is uncertain. CDR1 is SEHNR, CDR2 FQNEAQ, per germline (reference sequence). The CDR3 consists of 13 residues. The V and J ends lost 2 bases and 8 bases respectively, with 10 bases between them. The CDR3: CASSLPIGDEQFF. The CDR3 bases are TGTGCCAGCAGCTTACCTATTGGGGATGAGCAGTTCTTC. Looking up the rest from reference TRBV7-9 and TRBJ2-1 gives the full variable domain: DTGVSQNPRHKITKRGQNVTFRCDPISEHNRLYWYRQTLGQGPEFLTYFQNEAQLEKSRLLSDRFSAERPKGSFSTLEIQRTEQGDSAMYLCASSLPIGDEQFFGPGTRLTVL.

This clone was found once. The J gene is TRBJ1-1, the V gene TRBV4-1; D may be TRBD1 (5 bases). Germline V gene sequence: CDR1 MGHRA, CDR2 YSYEKL. The CDR3 is 15 amino acids. Trimming took off 0 bases at V and 9 bases at J, with 17 bases between the two ends. CDR3 in DNA: TGCGCCAGCAGCCAAGATCTCGGGGGATGGTCTCAAGCTTTCTTT. Encoded protein: CASSQDLGGWSQAFF.

This clone was recorded once. The CDR3 loop reads CASSALRDRGFFRTNTEAFF. CDR3 DNA sequence: TGTGCCAGCAGTGCGCTCCGGGACAGGGGGTTCTTTCGTACGAACACTGAAGCTTTCTTT. The chain couples TRBV6-1 to TRBJ1-1, with 11 bases fitting TRBD1. The ends lost 4 bases at V and 1 base at J; junction bases unmatched: 17. Germline V CDR1 and CDR2: MNHNS, SASEGT. The CDR3 length is 20 residues.

The CDR3 sequence: CASSHTPLRSTDTQYF. In DNA form, the CDR3 reads TGTGCCAGCAGCCACACCCCCTTGAGAAGCACAGATACGCAGTATTTT. The chain combines TRBV11-1 with TRBJ2-3; the D is unclear. The CDR3 covers 16 residues. The ends were cut back, 5 bases at V and 0 bases at J, with 15 bases in the middle. The germline gives CDR1 SGHAT, CDR2 FQDESV (reference sequence).

Only one count was recorded for this clone. This chain uses TRBV2 with TRBJ2-7, with TRBD1 matching 11 bases. The trim removed 0 bases at V and 3 bases at J, leaving 4 bases unmatched. CDR3 length equals 16 residues. Per the germline V gene, CDR1 is SNHLY and CDR2 is FYNNEI. CDR3 sequence: CASSEARTGGGYEQYF. CDR3 sequence (DNA): TGTGCCAGCAGTGAAGCCCGGACAGGGGGCGGCTACGAGCAGTACTTC. The full variable domain, rest sourced from reference TRBV2 and TRBJ2-7, is EPEVTQTPSHQVTQMGQEVILRCVPISNHLYFYWYRQILGQKVEFLVSFYNNEISEKSEIFDDQFSVERPDGSNFTLKIRSTKLEDSAMYFCASSEARTGGGYEQYFGPGTRLTVT.

This chain connects TRBV29-1 to TRBJ2-7, with 8 bases fitting TRBD1. Germline V CDR1 and CDR2: SQVTM, ANQGSEA. CDR3 length equals 14 residues. The trim removed 7 bases at V and 2 bases at J, leaving 10 bases unmatched. CDR3 DNA sequence: TGCAGCGGAACAGGGGGTCCCCAGGCCTACGAGCAGTACTTC. As protein: CSGTGGPQAYEQYF.

The chain combines TRBV6-5 with TRBJ2-2; D is unresolved. Trimming pared 1 base from V and 4 bases from J, leaving 7 bases between. Germline-derived CDR1 and CDR2 are MNHEY and SVGAGI. This CDR3 has 14 amino acids. The CDR3 bases are TGTGCCAGCAGTTACTTTGACTCCACCGGGGAGCTGTTTTTT. Its protein is CASSYFDSTGELFF.

This chain joins TRBV18 and TRBJ2-5; 8 bases are shared with TRBD2. The V and J ends lost 5 bases and 3 bases, in that order; junction bases with no gene match: 11. The germline V gene has CDR1 KGHSH and CDR2 LQKENI. This CDR3 spans 16 amino acids. As DNA, the CDR3 is TGTGCCAGCTCATCACTAGAGCCGGGACTAGAAGAGACCCAGTACTTC. This encodes CASSSLEPGLEETQYF.